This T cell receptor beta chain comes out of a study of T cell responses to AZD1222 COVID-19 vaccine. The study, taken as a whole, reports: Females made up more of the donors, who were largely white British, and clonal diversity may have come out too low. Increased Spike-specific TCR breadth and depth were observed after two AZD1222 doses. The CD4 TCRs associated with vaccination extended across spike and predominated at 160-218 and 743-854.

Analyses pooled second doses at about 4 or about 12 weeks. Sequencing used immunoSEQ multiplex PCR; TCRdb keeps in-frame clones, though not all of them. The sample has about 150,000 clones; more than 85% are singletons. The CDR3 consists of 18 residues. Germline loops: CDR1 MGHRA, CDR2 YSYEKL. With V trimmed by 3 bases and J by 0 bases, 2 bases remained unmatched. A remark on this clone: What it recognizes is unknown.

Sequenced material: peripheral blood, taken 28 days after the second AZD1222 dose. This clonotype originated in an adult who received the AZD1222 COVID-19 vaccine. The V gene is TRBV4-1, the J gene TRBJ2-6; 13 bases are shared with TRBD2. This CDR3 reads CASSQGLAGHSGANVLTF. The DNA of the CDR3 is TGCGCCAGCAGCCAGGGACTAGCGGGACACTCTGGGGCCAACGTCCTGACTTTC.